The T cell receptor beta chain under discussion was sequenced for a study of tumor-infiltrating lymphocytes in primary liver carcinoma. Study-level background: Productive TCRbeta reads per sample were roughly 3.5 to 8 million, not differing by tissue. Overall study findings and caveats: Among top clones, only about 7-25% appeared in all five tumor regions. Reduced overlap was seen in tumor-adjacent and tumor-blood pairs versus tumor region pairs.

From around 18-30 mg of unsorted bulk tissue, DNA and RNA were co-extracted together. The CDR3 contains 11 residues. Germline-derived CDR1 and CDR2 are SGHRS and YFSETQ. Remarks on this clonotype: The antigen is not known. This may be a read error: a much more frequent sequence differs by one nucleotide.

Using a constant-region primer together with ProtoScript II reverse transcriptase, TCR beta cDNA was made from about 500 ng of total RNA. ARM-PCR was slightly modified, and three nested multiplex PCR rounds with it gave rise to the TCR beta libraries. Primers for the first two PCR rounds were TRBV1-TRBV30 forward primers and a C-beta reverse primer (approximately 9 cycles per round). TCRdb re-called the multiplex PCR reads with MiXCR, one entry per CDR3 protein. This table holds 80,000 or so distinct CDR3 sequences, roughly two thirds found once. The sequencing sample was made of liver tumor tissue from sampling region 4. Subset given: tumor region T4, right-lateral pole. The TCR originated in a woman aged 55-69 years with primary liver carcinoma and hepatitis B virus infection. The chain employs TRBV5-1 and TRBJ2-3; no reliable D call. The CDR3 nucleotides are TGCGCCAGCAGCTTGGAAGATGCGCAGTATTTT. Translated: CASSLEDAQYF.